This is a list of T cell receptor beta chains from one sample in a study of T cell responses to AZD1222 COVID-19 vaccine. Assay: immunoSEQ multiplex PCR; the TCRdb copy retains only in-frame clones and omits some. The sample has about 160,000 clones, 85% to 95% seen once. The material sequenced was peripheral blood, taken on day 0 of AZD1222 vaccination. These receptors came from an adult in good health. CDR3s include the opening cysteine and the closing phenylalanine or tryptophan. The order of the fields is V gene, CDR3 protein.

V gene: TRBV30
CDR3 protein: CAWGTGGNGDTQYF

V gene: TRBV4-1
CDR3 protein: CASSQDKVDRAGVTNEKLFF

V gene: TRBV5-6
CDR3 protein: CASNPWGRDETQYF

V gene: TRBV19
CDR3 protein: CASSIGRGPYEQYF

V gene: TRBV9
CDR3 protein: CASSLEGSVPWGYTF

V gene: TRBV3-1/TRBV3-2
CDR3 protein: CASSQERYKQAFF

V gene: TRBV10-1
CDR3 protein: CASSRDTNTGELFF

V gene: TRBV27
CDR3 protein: CASSLSSYTGELFF

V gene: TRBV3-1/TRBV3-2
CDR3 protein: CASSQDQAGGLYNEQFF

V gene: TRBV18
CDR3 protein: CASSRQGAETQYF

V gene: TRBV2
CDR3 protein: CASTGGDTGELFF

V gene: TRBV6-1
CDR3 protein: CASSESGSGNSPLHF

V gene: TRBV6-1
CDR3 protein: CASSPYGGELFF

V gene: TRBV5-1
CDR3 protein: CASSTLPGQGRNEQFF

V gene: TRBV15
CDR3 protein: CATSRDRGIHQPQHF

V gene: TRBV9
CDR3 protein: CASSTRGSGNNNEQFF

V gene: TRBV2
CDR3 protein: CASKSRTGYEQYF

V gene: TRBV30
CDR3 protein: CAWSQRGRDYGYTF

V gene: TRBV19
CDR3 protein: CASSRKGSYNSPLHF

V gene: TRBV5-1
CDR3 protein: CASSSRTSQFQEQFF

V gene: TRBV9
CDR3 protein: CASSVAGNNSPLHF

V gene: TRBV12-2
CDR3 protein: CASRPRTGESYGYTF

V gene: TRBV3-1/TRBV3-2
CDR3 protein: CASSQLVGNSPLHF

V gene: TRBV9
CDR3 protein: CASATTGELFF

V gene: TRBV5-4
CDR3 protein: CASSSQLAPNRETQYF

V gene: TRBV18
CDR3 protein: CASSPPASPLHF

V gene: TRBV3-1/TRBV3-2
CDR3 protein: CASSLLATGEQYF

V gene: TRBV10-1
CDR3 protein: CASSDPGTGGSGNTIYF

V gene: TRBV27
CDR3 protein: CASSPGESPLHF

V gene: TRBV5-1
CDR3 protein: CASSEGAYSNQPQHF

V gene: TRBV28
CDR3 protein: CASSLVGGVYEQYF

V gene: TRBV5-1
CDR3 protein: CASSTDRGGMNTEAFF

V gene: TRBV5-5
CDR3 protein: CASSLRTTGGQPQHF

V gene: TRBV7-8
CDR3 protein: CASSLGTGTGQPQHF